This entry concerns a single TCR beta chain. Its antigen is still unknown. It has no much larger one-base neighbor in the sample; base qualities were not kept. The time point label, as the study defines it: baseline before oral tofacitinib. Peripheral blood and lesional scalp punch biopsies were obtained from patients with alopecia areata. PBMCs were separated by density centrifugation and stained for CD3, CD4 and CD8, after which CD4+ and CD8+ T cells were sorted on a FACSAria. Libraries were constructed by the immunoSEQ multiplex PCR assay. For TCR sequencing, RNA was extracted from every sample and reverse transcribed into cDNA to serve as template. SuperScript III was used for first-strand cDNA synthesis, primed with a 2:1 mix of oligo-dT and random hexamers. Amplification bias was assessed with a synthetic immune receptor repertoire, and residual bias was removed computationally. As for the authors' bioinformatics: Raw reads were preprocessed for error removal, and CDR3 was defined according to IMGT conventions as running from the conserved cysteine to phenylalanine. Clonality was computed as 1 minus the Shannon entropy, with the entropy normalized by log2 of the number of productive unique TCRs. Scalp TCRbeta sequences were cross-referenced with sorted blood CD4 and CD8 repertoires so that the CD4 or CD8 identity of scalp clones could be inferred. This is the immuneACCESS table as TCRdb keeps it, with only in-frame sequences that have V and J called. A part of the clones is gone; compared with another copy, unresolved V genes explain less than half, and the rest is unexplained. V, J and clone size reflect that table, while D and trimming were determined from the DNA. This sample lists about 180,000 clones; 63% were detected once. In total, the top ten clones hold over 1.5% of the sample.

This entry is derived from a study of CD8+ T cells in alopecia areata (dated by TCRdb to the late 2010s). About the study as a whole: Treated patients were enrolled in an open-label pilot trial of oral tofacitinib at 5 to 10 mg twice daily for moderate-to-severe alopecia areata. Scalp clonality was compared across normal scalp (n=4), patchy alopecia areata scalp (n=8), and alopecia totalis/universalis scalp (n=8). TCRbeta CDR3 regions were amplified by immunoSEQ multiplex PCR using 35 Vbeta forward and 13 Jbeta reverse primers. Patients stayed on tofacitinib for 6 to 18 months and then had 6 months of follow-up off drug so that delayed response and recurrence could be assessed. High-throughput TCRbeta sequencing was used to examine T cell clonal expansion in alopecia areata in both the C3H/HeJ mouse model and human patients. Tofacitinib-treated patients had biopsies at baseline and at 4 and 24 weeks of treatment, with a later scalp biopsy in several patients. The RNA source kit depended on sample type: the PAXgene miRNA kit for fixed scalp, the miRNeasy kit for PBMCs, and the RNeasy kit for mouse skin. Human TCRbeta sequencing covered scalp tissue and sorted CD4+ and CD8+ peripheral blood T cells from patchy and totalis/universalis alopecia areata patients and healthy controls.

On the study overall, not on this receptor specifically: Lesional scalp, especially in alopecia totalis/universalis, showed higher clonality and more expanded CD8+ clones than normal scalp, suggesting antigenic drive. Scalp TCR repertoire analysis is complicated because resident alphabeta T cells in normal human skin are also sequenced, whereas mouse skin is dominated by gammadelta T cells. TCR sequences shared between patients were less clear than in mice, possibly partly because of HLA diversity in the patient population.

Cut back by 5 bases and 2 bases, the V and J ends lie 16 bases apart. The CDR3 numbers 15 residues from cysteine through phenylalanine. CDR3 DNA is the only sequence kept; it has 45 bases, read in frame from the first base. CDR1 and CDR2 are read off the germline V gene as SGHTA and FQGNSA. The chain employs TRBV7-2 and TRBJ2-7; no D gene is confidently identified. The sequencing here drew on CD4+ T cells sorted from blood, taken at week 0. This TCR was recovered from a human donor with alopecia areata. DNA sequence: TGTGCCAGCAGCCCTTCAACACTGGCCCCCTACGAGCAGTACTTC. Its protein reads: CASSPSTLAPYEQYF.